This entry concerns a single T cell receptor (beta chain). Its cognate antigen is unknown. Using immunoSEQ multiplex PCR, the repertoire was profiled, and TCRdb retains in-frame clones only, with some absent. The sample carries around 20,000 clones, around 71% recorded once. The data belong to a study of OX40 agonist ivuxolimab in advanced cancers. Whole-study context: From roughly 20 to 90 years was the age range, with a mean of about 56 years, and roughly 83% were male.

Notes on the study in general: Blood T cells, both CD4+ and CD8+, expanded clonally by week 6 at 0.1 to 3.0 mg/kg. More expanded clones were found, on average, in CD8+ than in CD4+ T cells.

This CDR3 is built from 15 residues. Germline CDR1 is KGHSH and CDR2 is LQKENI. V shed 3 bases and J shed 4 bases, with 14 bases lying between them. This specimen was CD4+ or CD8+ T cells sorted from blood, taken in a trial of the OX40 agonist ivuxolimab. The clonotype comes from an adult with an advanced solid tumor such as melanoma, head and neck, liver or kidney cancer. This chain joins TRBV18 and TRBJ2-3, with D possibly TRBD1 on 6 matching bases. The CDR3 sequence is CASSPTGGSPDTQYF. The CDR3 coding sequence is TGTGCCAGCTCACCGACAGGAGGATCCCCAGATACGCAGTATTTT.